Each of the 20 T cell receptor beta chains below was sequenced from the same sample in a study of OX40 agonist ivuxolimab in advanced cancers. Assay used: immunoSEQ multiplex PCR; TCRdb lists only in-frame clones, some missing. The sample carries tens of thousands of clones, around 74% recorded once. Sequenced here: CD4+ or CD8+ T cells sorted from blood, sampled in a trial of the OX40 agonist ivuxolimab. These receptors originate from an adult with an advanced solid tumor such as melanoma, head and neck, liver or kidney cancer.

This rearrangement joins TRBV28 to TRBJ1-2, with D unresolved. There are 13 residues in the CDR3. Germline V gene sequence: CDR1 MDHEN, CDR2 SYDVKM. The germline V and J ends were trimmed by 6 bases and 1 base, with 9 bases remaining between them. CDR3 DNA: TGTGCCAGCAGCCCCGGTCTTAACTATGGCTACACCTTC. It translates to CASSPGLNYGYTF.

Worth noting for this clone: The sample has other DNA sequences that encode this CDR3 too. The V call is TRBV5-1, the J call TRBJ1-6; D unclear. CDR1 SGHRS and CDR2 YFSETQ come from the germline V gene. V was clipped by 4 bases and J by 9 bases, with 23 bases between them. The CDR3 is 17 amino acids. Written as DNA, the CDR3 is TGCGCCAGCAGCCCGGCTAAAGGACCAGCCATAGGTTCACCCCTCCACTTT. Its translation is CASSPAKGPAIGSPLHF.

This clone turned up a few times. The V and J genes are TRBV29-1 and TRBJ2-5; 8 bases fit TRBD2. The germline V gene has CDR1 SQVTM and CDR2 ANQGSEA. This CDR3 has 15 residues. The ends lost 3 bases at V and 5 bases at J; junction bases unmatched: 11. CDR3 nucleotides: TGCAGCGTTGATTCCCGGGAGGGGGGGCTGGAGACCCAGTACTTC. This translates into CSVDSREGGLETQYF.

V and J are TRBV27 and TRBJ2-7; 8 bases agree with TRBD1. The CDR3 loop spans 15 amino acids. J lost 1 base, V lost 5 bases, and 7 bases had no gene match. CDR1 and CDR2 (germline): MNHEY, SMNVEV (reference sequence). The CDR3 DNA reads TGTGCCAGCAGTCTGACAGGGGTGGGGTCCTACGAGCAGTACGTC. This encodes CASSLTGVGSYEQYV.

The chain combines TRBV7-6 with TRBJ2-7; 8 nucleotides line up with TRBD1. Germline V gene lookup returns CDR1 SGHVS and CDR2 FNYEAQ. This CDR3 has 13 residues. The ends lost 5 bases at V and 5 bases at J; junction bases unmatched: 5. In nucleotides, the CDR3 is TGTGCCAGCAGCCTCGCACAGGGGGACGAGCAGTACTTC. Encoded protein: CASSLAQGDEQYF.

This clone has just a few counts. CDR3 residues: CASSSAGREYGYTF. CDR3 DNA: TGTGCCAGCAGCTCGGCAGGGAGGGAGTATGGCTACACCTTC. The chain carries TRBV9 and TRBJ1-2; maybe TRBD1 (5 bases). The V end lost 4 bases, the J end lost 5 bases, and 15 bases lay between the germline ends. Germline V gene lookup returns CDR1 SGDLS and CDR2 YYNGEE. The CDR3 contains 14 residues.

This clone appeared a few times. This chain links TRBV27 with TRBJ1-1, with D possibly matching TRBD1 (6 bases). The germline V gene has CDR1 MNHEY and CDR2 SMNVEV (reference sequence). Trimming cost V 2 bases and J 1 base, with 14 bases left between them. This CDR3 has 16 residues. For the CDR3, the DNA is TGTGCCAGCAGTTTAACTGCGGGCAGGGGGAACACTGAAGCTTTCTTT. This codes for CASSLTAGRGNTEAFF.

The chain is built from TRBV10-3 and TRBJ1-6, with TRBD1 identical over 7 bases. CDR1 ENHRY and CDR2 SYGVKD come from the germline V gene. With 8 bases clipped from V and 8 bases from J, the junction kept 6 bases outside the gene matches. The CDR3 has 13 residues. Here the CDR3 DNA reads TGTGCCATCCACAGGGGCGTCGATTCACCCCTCCACTTT. Its protein product is CAIHRGVDSPLHF.

V usage is TRBV7-9 and J usage is TRBJ2-2, with D hard to call. The V end was cut by 5 bases, the J end by 5 bases, with 3 bases between. This CDR3 region has 11 residues. Per the germline V gene, CDR1 is SEHNR and CDR2 is FQNEAQ (reference sequence). CDR3 sequence (DNA): TGTGCCAGCAGCCAGACCGGGGAGCTGTTTTTT. It translates to CASSQTGELFF.

This clone was detected only a few times. This chain uses TRBV2 with TRBJ2-1, with TRBD2 matching over 7 bases. Germline CDR1 and CDR2: SNHLY and FYNNEI. The CDR3 contains 15 residues. The V segment lost 3 bases and the J segment 7 bases; nucleotides outside the gene matches: 9. CDR3 in amino acids: CASSDTGGVVNEQFF. Here the CDR3 DNA reads TGTGCCAGCAGTGACACGGGGGGAGTAGTGAATGAGCAGTTCTTC.

The chain joins TRBV7-9 to TRBJ2-7; no definite D call. The V end lost 1 base, the J end lost 5 bases, and 6 bases lay between the germline ends. Looked up from germline, CDR1 is SEHNR and CDR2 is FQNEAQ (reference sequence). The CDR3 totals 12 residues. CDR3 region: CASSLGVDEQYF. Written as DNA, the CDR3 is TGTGCCAGCAGCTTAGGGGTAGACGAGCAGTACTTC.

This chain links TRBV5-1 with TRBJ2-5; 10 bases agree with TRBD1. Germline V gene lookup returns CDR1 SGHRS and CDR2 YFSETQ. The CDR3 has 16 amino acids. With 0 bases clipped from V and 4 bases from J, the junction kept 6 bases outside the gene matches. The CDR3 loop reads CASSLARQGAGETQYF. As DNA, the CDR3 is TGCGCCAGCAGCTTGGCACGACAGGGGGCTGGAGAGACCCAGTACTTC.

V gene TRBV30 combines with J gene TRBJ1-4; 9 bases line up with TRBD1. V was clipped by 3 bases and J by 7 bases; unmatched bases: 6. The length of the CDR3 is 14 residues. Germline V lookup: CDR1 GTSNPN, CDR2 SVGIG (reference sequence). The CDR3 coding sequence is TGTGCCTGGAGATTGACAGGGGGAGGTGAAAAACTGTTTTTT. Its translation is CAWRLTGGGEKLFF.

The chain uses TRBV18 and TRBJ1-2; 8 bases agree with TRBD1. The CDR3 sequence is 15 residues long. Trimming took 3 bases from V and 4 from J; bases not matched to a gene: 7. The V gene's germline CDR1 is KGHSH and CDR2 LQKENI. The CDR3 protein is CASSPQGASTYGYTF. The CDR3 DNA reads as TGTGCCAGCTCACCTCAGGGGGCTTCGACCTATGGCTACACCTTC.

For the CDR3, the DNA is TGTGCCAGCAGCTTAGACAGGGGGCCTGGCTACACCTTC. Residues: CASSLDRGPGYTF. The chain recombines TRBV7-8 with TRBJ1-2; 9 bases align to TRBD1. Trimming took 1 base from V and 7 from J; bases not matched to a gene: 1. The CDR3 is 13 amino acids. Looked up from germline, CDR1 is SGHVS and CDR2 is FQNEAQ. Looking up the rest from reference TRBV7-8 and TRBJ1-2 gives the full variable domain: GAGVSQSPRYKVAKRGQDVALRCDPISGHVSLFWYQQALGQGPEFLTYFQNEAQLDKSGLPSDRFFAERPEGSVSTLKIQRTQQEDSAVYLCASSLDRGPGYTFGSGTRLTVV.

This clone was recorded once. V is TRBV19 and J is TRBJ1-2, with 9 bases aligning to TRBD1. The V gene end was trimmed by 3 bases and the J gene end by 8 bases; junction bases not matched to a gene: 4. The CDR3 length is 13 residues. Germline loops: CDR1 LNHDA, CDR2 SQIVND (reference sequence). CDR3 nucleotides: TGTGCCAGTAGTATTGGACAGGGGAGAGGCTACACCTTC. Amino acid sequence: CASSIGQGRGYTF. Variable domain in full (rest from reference TRBV19 and TRBJ1-2): DGGITQSPKYLFRKEGQNVTLSCEQNLNHDAMYWYRQDPGQGLRLIYYSQIVNDFQKGDIAEGYSVSREKKESFPLTVTSAQKNPTAFYLCASSIGQGRGYTFGSGTRLTVV.

The chain combines TRBV4-1 with TRBJ1-5; D might be TRBD1 (5 bases). The germline V gene encodes CDR1 MGHRA and CDR2 YSYEKL. V was clipped by 5 bases and J by 0 bases, with 14 bases between them. The CDR3 length is 16 residues. Here the CDR3 reads CASSAYGADSNQPQHF. The CDR3 DNA sequence: TGCGCCAGCAGCGCGTACGGGGCCGATAGCAATCAGCCCCAGCATTTT.

V usage is TRBV7-9 and J usage is TRBJ1-5; the D is unclear. With 1 base removed from V and 0 bases from J, the gap between germline ends came to 10 bases. The CDR3 loop spans 16 amino acids. CDR1 SEHNR and CDR2 FQNEAQ come from the germline V gene (reference sequence). CDR3 nucleotides: TGTGCCAGCAGCTTAGTCGCTGTTTATAGCAATCAGCCCCAGCATTTT. It translates to CASSLVAVYSNQPQHF.

The chain combines TRBV6-6 with TRBJ1-5; unclear D gene. The CDR3 consists of 13 residues. V gave up 0 bases and J gave up 7 bases, with 7 bases separating them. Germline V gene sequence: CDR1 MNHNY, CDR2 SVGAGI (reference sequence). The DNA for the CDR3 is TGTGCCAGCAGTTACTCTACCACGCAGCCCCAGCATTTT. This translates into CASSYSTTQPQHF.

V usage is TRBV5-6 and J usage is TRBJ2-3, with 9 bases lining up with TRBD1. The V and J ends lost 0 bases and 5 bases, in that order; junction bases with no gene match: 10. Per germline, CDR1 SGHDT and CDR2 YYEEEE. The length of the CDR3 is 17 residues. CDR3 protein: CASSLVGTGRNRDTQYF. The CDR3 bases are TGTGCCAGCAGCTTGGTGGGGACAGGGAGAAACAGAGATACGCAGTATTTT.